This T cell receptor (beta chain) was obtained from a study of CD8+ T cells in alopecia areata. PBMCs yielded sorted CD4+ and CD8+ T cells. Reverse transcribed after extraction, RNA yielded cDNA as the sequencing template. Here immunoSEQ multiplex PCR was the method, and the copy in TCRdb shows in-frame clones only, minus some. Seen here are 200,000 or so clones, about 61% observed once, and the top ten hold roughly 5.3%. Note on this clone: Its specificity is unknown. Distinct nucleotide sequences in the sample also encode this CDR3.

Study findings and constraints: There were also resident alphabeta T cells of normal skin sequenced in scalp samples. Clonality exceeded that of normal scalp in lesional scalp, most notably in alopecia totalis/universalis. Possibly because of HLA-related factors, TCR sharing was less clear across patients than in mice.

The material sequenced was CD8+ T cells sorted from blood. The clonotype comes from a human donor in good health.

The CDR3 reads CASSVDSRGYTF. CDR3 sequence (DNA): TGTGCCAGCAGCGTAGATAGCCGTGGCTACACCTTC. The chain links TRBV9 to TRBJ1-2, with D hard to call. This CDR3 comprises 12 residues. Germline lookup yields CDR1 SGDLS and CDR2 YYNGEE. V lost 0 bases, J lost 7 bases, and 7 bases lay in between.